This TCR beta chain appears in the sequencing data of a study of glioma-infiltrating T cells after dendritic cell vaccination. Study at large: Glioblastoma patients came from Phase I and II dendritic cell vaccination trials.

Only in-frame clones appear in the TCRdb table, and some are missing; sequencing was by immunoSEQ multiplex PCR. The sample carries more than 60,000 clones, 82% recorded once. The germline V gene has CDR1 MDHEN and CDR2 SYDVKM. Trimming removed 6 bases at V and 3 bases at J, with 16 bases between. The CDR3 is 15 residues long. Sequences were derived from blood, sampled before dendritic cell vaccination. This chain uses TRBV28 with TRBJ2-3; possibly TRBD2 for D (5 bases). This sequence was found in a human donor with glioblastoma. CDR3 nucleotide sequence: TGTGCCAGCAGCTTGTATGAGCGGATTACAGATACGCAGTATTTT. Encoded protein: CASSLYERITDTQYF.